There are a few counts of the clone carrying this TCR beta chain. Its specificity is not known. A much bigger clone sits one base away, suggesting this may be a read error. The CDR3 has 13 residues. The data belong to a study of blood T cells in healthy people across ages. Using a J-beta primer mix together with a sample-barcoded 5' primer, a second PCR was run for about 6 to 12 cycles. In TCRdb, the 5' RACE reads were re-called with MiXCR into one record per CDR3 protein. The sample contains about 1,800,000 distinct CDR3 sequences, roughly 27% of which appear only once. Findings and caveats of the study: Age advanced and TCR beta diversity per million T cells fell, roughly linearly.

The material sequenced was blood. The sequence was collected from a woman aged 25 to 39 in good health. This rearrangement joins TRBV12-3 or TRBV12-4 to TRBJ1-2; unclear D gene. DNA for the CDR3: TGTGCCGGCAGTTCCCAGGCGCACTATGGCTACACCTTC. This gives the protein CAGSSQAHYGYTF.